These 15 T cell receptor beta chains were all obtained from the same sample, sequenced in a study of Tregs in tolerant kidney transplant recipients. Measured with immunoSEQ multiplex PCR; TCRdb has only the in-frame clones, and not every one. There are about 77,000 clones in the sample; 95% to 98% occur only once, and around 0.6% lies in the top ten. The sample consisted of CD4+ T cells from blood, taken before the transplant. The receptor source for this set is a human donor who received a combined kidney and bone marrow transplant.

The J gene is TRBJ2-1, the V gene TRBV5-4; D might be TRBD2 (5 bases). Germline V gene sequence: CDR1 SGHNT, CDR2 YYREEE (reference sequence). This CDR3 spans 14 amino acids. V dropped 2 bases and J dropped 6 bases, with 12 bases sitting between them. DNA for the CDR3: TGTGCCAGCAGCTTCAAGGACTTTCTCAATGAGCAGTTCTTC. Residues: CASSFKDFLNEQFF.

The CDR3 loop is CASSIPSDPYEQYF. CDR3 nucleotide sequence: TGTGCCAGCAGCATACCTAGCGACCCCTACGAGCAGTACTTC. The rearrangement links TRBV5-4 to TRBJ2-7, with TRBD2 as a possible D gene (6 bases). Germline assignment: CDR1 SGHNT and CDR2 YYREEE (reference sequence). V was cut by 4 bases and J by 2 bases, with 13 bases left in between. This CDR3 comprises 14 residues.

The chain carries TRBV2 and TRBJ2-7; D is uncertain. CDR3 size: 15 residues. In germline, CDR1 is SNHLY, CDR2 FYNNEI. The ends were cut back, 8 bases at V and 5 bases at J, with 22 bases in the middle. CDR3 bases: TGTGCCAGCCAACCGGCAGGCAGGTACCCCCACGAGCAGTACTTC. This translates into CASQPAGRYPHEQYF.

The rearrangement joins TRBV7-6 to TRBJ2-5; a weak D match, TRBD1 (6 bases). Trimming pared 5 bases from V and 0 bases from J, leaving 10 bases between. CDR3 length: 14 residues. Germline lookup yields CDR1 SGHVS and CDR2 FNYEAQ. DNA for the CDR3: TGTGCCAGCAGCGTAGGACAGCACCAAGAGACCCAGTACTTC. This encodes CASSVGQHQETQYF. Drawing the rest from reference TRBV7-6 and TRBJ2-5, the complete variable domain is GAGVSQSPRYKVTKRGQDVALRCDPISGHVSLYWYRQALGQGPEFLTYFNYEAQQDKSGLPNDRFSAERPEGSISTLTIQRTEQRDSAMYRCASSVGQHQETQYFGPGTRLLVL.

The chain is built from TRBV29-1 and TRBJ1-1; 7 bases align to TRBD1. J lost 4 bases, V lost 8 bases, and 10 bases had no gene match. CDR1 SQVTM and CDR2 ANQGSEA come from the germline V gene. The CDR3 has 13 residues. CDR3 in amino acids: CSIKGGLGTEAFF. The CDR3 DNA follows: TGCAGCATCAAAGGGGGCTTGGGCACTGAAGCTTTCTTT.

This clone has only one observation. V and J are TRBV18 and TRBJ2-7, with 10 bases matching TRBD2. V shed 3 bases and J 7 bases; nucleotides not matched to a gene: 9. The CDR3 extends over 15 amino acids. CDR1 and CDR2 from the germline V gene are KGHSH and LQKENI. CDR3 region: CASSPLLAGIGEQYF. The CDR3 nucleotides read TGTGCCAGCTCACCGTTACTAGCGGGAATTGGAGAGCAGTACTTC. Full variable domain (outside the CDR3, taken from reference TRBV18 and TRBJ2-7): NAGVMQNPRHLVRRRGQEARLRCSPMKGHSHVYWYRQLPEEGLKFMVYLQKENIIDESGMPKERFSAEFPKEGPSILRIQQVVRGDSAAYFCASSPLLAGIGEQYFGPGTRLTVT.

This chain connects TRBV18 to TRBJ1-2; 9 bases fit TRBD1. The germline V gene encodes CDR1 KGHSH and CDR2 LQKENI. CDR3 length: 14 residues. The junction had 5 bases not matched to a gene; V was cut back by 2 bases and J by 7 bases. CDR3 DNA: TGTGCCAGCTCACCAACCGGGACAGGGAGTGGCTACACCTTC. The encoded protein is CASSPTGTGSGYTF.

V usage is TRBV5-1 and J usage is TRBJ1-1; D gene unclear. The V gene lost 2 bases and the J gene lost 4 bases, with 9 bases spanning the gap. This CDR3 has 13 amino acids. CDR1 is SGHRS and CDR2 is YFSETQ in the germline V gene. CDR3 protein: CASSFGVSTEAFF. CDR3 in DNA: TGCGCCAGCAGCTTCGGGGTATCCACTGAAGCTTTCTTT.

The chain carries TRBV9 and TRBJ2-2, with 8 nucleotides matching TRBD2. The length of the CDR3 is 15 residues. Trimming at V came to 4 bases and at J to 3 bases, leaving 5 bases not matched to a gene. Germline V gene data show CDR1 as SGDLS and CDR2 as YYNGEE. DNA for the CDR3: TGTGCCAGCAGCCCCCGCGGGGGGTACACCGGGGAGCTGTTTTTT. This gives the protein CASSPRGGYTGELFF.

The rearrangement joins TRBV28 to TRBJ2-3, with no clear D. In germline, CDR1 is MDHEN, CDR2 SYDVKM. The length of the CDR3 is 12 residues. V dropped 6 bases and J dropped 4 bases, with 8 bases sitting between them. The chain's CDR3 is CASRLTPDTQYF. As DNA, the CDR3 is TGTGCCAGCAGGCTAACCCCAGATACGCAGTATTTT.

This clone was observed a single time. V and J are TRBV5-4 and TRBJ1-2; 7 bases map to TRBD1. Trimming removed 0 bases from V and 2 bases from J; junction bases left unmatched: 7. The CDR3 is made up of 16 amino acids. Looked up from germline, CDR1 is SGHNT and CDR2 is YYREEE (reference sequence). The CDR3 nucleotides are TGTGCCAGCAGCTTGGGGGCACCGGGACAGAACTATGGCTACACCTTC. Its protein is CASSLGAPGQNYGYTF.

The rearrangement joins TRBV5-1 to TRBJ1-6, with D perhaps matching TRBD1 (6 bases). The CDR3 is 17 residues long. V gave up 0 bases and J gave up 5 bases, with 15 bases separating them. In germline, CDR1 is SGHRS, CDR2 YFSETQ. In nucleotides, the CDR3 is TGCGCCAGCAGCTTGGCAGGGGTTGGGGATAATAATTCACCCCTCCACTTT. Translated, it gives CASSLAGVGDNNSPLHF.

This clone was recorded once. The chain recombines TRBV4-1 with TRBJ1-5; TRBD1 matches at 9 bases. Germline V gene sequence: CDR1 MGHRA, CDR2 YSYEKL. This CDR3 is built from 17 residues. J gave up 7 bases and V 4 bases, and 14 bases lay outside the gene matches. The CDR3 DNA reads TGCGCCAGCAGCCCCAACTCCGGGACAGGGTCTGGACAGCCCCAGCATTTT. This sequence encodes CASSPNSGTGSGQPQHF.

This sequence joins TRBV10-2 and TRBJ1-1; perhaps TRBD1 as D (6 bases). The V end lost 2 bases, the J end lost 7 bases, and 11 bases lay between the germline ends. CDR3 length: 13 residues. The V gene's germline CDR1 is WSHSY and CDR2 SAAADI. The CDR3 is CASSETGSFEAFF. The CDR3 coding sequence is TGCGCCAGCAGTGAGACAGGGTCTTTTGAAGCTTTCTTT.

The V gene is TRBV19, the J gene TRBJ1-2, with D perhaps TRBD1 (6 bases). This CDR3 is built from 14 residues. The germline V gene encodes CDR1 LNHDA and CDR2 SQIVND (reference sequence). With 3 bases removed from V and 4 bases from J, the gap between germline ends came to 12 bases. Written as DNA, the CDR3 is TGTGCCAGTAGTATCAGGGGCGCCAGCTATGGCTACACCTTC. Amino acids: CASSIRGASYGYTF. Full variable domain (outside the CDR3, taken from reference TRBV19 and TRBJ1-2): DGGITQSPKYLFRKEGQNVTLSCEQNLNHDAMYWYRQDPGQGLRLIYYSQIVNDFQKGDIAEGYSVSREKKESFPLTVTSAQKNPTAFYLCASSIRGASYGYTFGSGTRLTVV.